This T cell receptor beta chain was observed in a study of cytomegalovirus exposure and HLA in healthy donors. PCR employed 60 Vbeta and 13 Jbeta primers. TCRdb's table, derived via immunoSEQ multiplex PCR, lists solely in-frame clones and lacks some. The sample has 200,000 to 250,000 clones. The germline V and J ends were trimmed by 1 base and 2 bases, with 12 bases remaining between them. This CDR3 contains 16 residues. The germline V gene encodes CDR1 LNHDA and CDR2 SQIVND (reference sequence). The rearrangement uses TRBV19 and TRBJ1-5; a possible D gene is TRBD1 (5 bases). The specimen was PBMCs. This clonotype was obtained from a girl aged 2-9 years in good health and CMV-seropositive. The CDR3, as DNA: TGTGCCAGTAGTATAGGTGGGGCGTTTGGCAATCAGCCCCAGCATTTT. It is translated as CASSIGGAFGNQPQHF.